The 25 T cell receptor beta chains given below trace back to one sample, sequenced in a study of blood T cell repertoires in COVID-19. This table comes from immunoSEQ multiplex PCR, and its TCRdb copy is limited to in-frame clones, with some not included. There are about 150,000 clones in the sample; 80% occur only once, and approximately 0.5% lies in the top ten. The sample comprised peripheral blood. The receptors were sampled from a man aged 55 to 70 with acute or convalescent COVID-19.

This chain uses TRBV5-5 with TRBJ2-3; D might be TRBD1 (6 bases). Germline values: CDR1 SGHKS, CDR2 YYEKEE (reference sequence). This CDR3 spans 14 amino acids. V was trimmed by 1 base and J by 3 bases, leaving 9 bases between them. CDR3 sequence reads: CASSLTGRTDTQYF. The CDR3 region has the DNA TGTGCCAGCAGCTTGACAGGGCGTACAGATACGCAGTATTTT. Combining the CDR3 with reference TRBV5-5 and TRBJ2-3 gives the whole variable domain DAGVTQSPTHLIKTRGQQVTLRCSPISGHKSVSWYQQVLGQGPQFIFQYYEKEERGRGNFPDRFSARQFPNYSSELNVNALLLGDSALYLCASSLTGRTDTQYFGPGTRLTVL.

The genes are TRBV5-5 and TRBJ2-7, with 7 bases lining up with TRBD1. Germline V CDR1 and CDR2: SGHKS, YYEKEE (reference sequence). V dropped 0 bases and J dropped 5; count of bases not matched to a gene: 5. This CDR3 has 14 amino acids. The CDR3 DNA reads TGTGCCAGCAGCTTGGGACAGGGCGTCGACGAGCAGTACTTC. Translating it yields CASSLGQGVDEQYF.

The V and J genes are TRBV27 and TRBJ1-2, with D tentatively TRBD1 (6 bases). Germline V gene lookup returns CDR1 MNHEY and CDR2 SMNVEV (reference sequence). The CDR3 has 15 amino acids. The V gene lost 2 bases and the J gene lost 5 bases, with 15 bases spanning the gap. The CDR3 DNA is TGTGCCAGCAGTTTAGGGCAGGGGCTATTTTATGGCTACACCTTC. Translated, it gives CASSLGQGLFYGYTF.

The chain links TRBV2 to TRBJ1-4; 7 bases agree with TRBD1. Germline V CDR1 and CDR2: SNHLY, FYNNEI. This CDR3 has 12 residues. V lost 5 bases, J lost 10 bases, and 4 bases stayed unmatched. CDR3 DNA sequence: TGTGCCAGCAGTTTCCGACAGGGAAAACTGTTTTTT. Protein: CASSFRQGKLFF.

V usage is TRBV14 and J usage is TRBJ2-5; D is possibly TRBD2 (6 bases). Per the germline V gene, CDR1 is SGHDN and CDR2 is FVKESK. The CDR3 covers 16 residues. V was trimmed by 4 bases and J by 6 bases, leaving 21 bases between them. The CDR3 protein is CASSPWGDRDRQTQYF. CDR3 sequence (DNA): TGTGCCAGCAGCCCATGGGGGGACCGGGACCGGCAGACCCAGTACTTC. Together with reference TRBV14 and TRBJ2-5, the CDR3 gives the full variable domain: EAGVTQFPSHSVIEKGQTVTLRCDPISGHDNLYWYRRVMGKEIKFLLHFVKESKQDESGMPNNRFLAERTGGTYSTLKVQPAELEDSGVYFCASSPWGDRDRQTQYFGPGTRLLVL.

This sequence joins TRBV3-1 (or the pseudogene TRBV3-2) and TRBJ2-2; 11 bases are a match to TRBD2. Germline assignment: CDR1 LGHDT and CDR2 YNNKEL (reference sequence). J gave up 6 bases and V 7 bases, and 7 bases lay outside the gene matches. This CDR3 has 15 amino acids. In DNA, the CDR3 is TGTGCCAGCACCCTTAGCGGGAGGGCCTCCGGGGAGCTGTTTTTT. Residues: CASTLSGRASGELFF.

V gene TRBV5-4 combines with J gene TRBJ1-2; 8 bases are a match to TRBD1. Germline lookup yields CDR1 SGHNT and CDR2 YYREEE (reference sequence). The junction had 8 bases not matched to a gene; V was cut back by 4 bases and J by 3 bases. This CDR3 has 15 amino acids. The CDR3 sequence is CASSLRTGTDYGYTF. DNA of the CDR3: TGTGCCAGCAGCCTCCGGACAGGGACGGACTATGGCTACACCTTC.

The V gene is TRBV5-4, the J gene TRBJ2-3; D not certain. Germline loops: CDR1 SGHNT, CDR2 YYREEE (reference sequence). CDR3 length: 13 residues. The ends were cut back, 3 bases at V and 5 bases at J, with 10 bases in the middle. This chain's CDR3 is CASSYLGEDTQYF. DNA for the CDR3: TGTGCCAGCAGCTACCTCGGAGAAGATACGCAGTATTTT.

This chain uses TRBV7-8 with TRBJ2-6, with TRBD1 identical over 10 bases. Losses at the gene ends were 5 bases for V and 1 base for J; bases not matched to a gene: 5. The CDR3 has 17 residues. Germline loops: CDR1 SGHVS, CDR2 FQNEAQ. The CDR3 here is CASSRDRGQSGANVLTF. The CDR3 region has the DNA TGTGCCAGCAGCAGAGACAGGGGGCAATCTGGGGCCAACGTCCTGACTTTC. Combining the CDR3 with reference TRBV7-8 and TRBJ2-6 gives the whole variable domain GAGVSQSPRYKVAKRGQDVALRCDPISGHVSLFWYQQALGQGPEFLTYFQNEAQLDKSGLPSDRFFAERPEGSVSTLKIQRTQQEDSAVYLCASSRDRGQSGANVLTFGAGSRLTVL.

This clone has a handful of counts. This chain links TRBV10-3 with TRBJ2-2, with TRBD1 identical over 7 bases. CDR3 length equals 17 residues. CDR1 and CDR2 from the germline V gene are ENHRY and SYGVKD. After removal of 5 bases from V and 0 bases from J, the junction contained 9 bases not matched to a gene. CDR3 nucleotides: TGTGCCATCAGTCAAACAGGGGCCCGATCGAACACCGGGGAGCTGTTTTTT. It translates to CAISQTGARSNTGELFF.

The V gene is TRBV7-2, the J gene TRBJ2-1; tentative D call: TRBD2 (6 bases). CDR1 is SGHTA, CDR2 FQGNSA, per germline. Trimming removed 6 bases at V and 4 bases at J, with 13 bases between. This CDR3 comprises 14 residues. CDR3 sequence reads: CASSPPGLYNEQFF. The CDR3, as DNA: TGTGCCAGCAGTCCCCCGGGACTGTACAATGAGCAGTTCTTC.

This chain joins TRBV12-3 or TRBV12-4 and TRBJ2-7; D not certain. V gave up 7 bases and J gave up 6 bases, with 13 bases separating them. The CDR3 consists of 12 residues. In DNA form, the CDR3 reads TGTGCCAGCACCACTCGAGGCTCCGAGCAGTACTTC. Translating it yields CASTTRGSEQYF.

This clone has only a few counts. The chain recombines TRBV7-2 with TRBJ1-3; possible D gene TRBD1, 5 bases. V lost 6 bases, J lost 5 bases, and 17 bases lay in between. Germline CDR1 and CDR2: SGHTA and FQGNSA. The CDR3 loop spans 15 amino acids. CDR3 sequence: CASRGGKGARNTIYF. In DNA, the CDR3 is TGTGCCAGCAGGGGGGGAAAAGGGGCGCGAAACACCATATATTTT. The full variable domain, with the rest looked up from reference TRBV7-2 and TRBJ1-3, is GAGVSQSPSNKVTEKGKDVELRCDPISGHTALYWYRQSLGQGLEFLIYFQGNSAPDKSGLPSDRFSAERTGGSVSTLTIQRTQQEDSAVYLCASRGGKGARNTIYFGEGSWLTVV.

CDR3 bases: TGCAGTGCTAGTGGGACAGGACTCGGTCAGCCCCAGCATTTT. Translated: CSASGTGLGQPQHF. The rearrangement uses TRBV20-1 and TRBJ1-5; 8 positions match TRBD1. The length of the CDR3 is 14 residues. After removal of 3 bases from V and 6 bases from J, the junction contained 7 bases not matched to a gene. The V gene's germline CDR1 is DFQATT and CDR2 SNEGSKA (reference sequence).

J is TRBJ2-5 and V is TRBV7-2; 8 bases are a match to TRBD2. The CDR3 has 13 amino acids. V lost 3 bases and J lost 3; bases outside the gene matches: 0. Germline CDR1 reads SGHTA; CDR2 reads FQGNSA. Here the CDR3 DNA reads TGTGCCAGCAGCTTTAGCGGGAAAGAGACCCAGTACTTC. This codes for CASSFSGKETQYF.

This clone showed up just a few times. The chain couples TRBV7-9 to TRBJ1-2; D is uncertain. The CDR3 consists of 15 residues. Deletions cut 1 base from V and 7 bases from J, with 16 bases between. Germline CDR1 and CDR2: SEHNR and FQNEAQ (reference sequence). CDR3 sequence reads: CASSLEAERAGGYTF. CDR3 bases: TGTGCCAGCAGCTTAGAGGCGGAGAGGGCAGGTGGCTACACCTTC.

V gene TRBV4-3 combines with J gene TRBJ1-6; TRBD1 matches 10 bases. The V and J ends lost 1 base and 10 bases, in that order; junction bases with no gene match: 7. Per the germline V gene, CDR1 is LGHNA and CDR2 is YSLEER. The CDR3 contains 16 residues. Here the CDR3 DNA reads TGCGCCAGCAGCCAAGGATCGGGACAGGGGCTCTCACCCCTCCACTTT. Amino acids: CASSQGSGQGLSPLHF.

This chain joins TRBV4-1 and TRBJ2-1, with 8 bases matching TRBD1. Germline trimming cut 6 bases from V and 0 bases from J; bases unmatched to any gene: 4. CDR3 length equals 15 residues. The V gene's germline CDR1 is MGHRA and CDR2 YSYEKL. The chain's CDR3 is CASRRTGSSYNEQFF. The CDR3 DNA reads TGCGCCAGCAGGAGGACAGGGAGCTCCTACAATGAGCAGTTCTTC.

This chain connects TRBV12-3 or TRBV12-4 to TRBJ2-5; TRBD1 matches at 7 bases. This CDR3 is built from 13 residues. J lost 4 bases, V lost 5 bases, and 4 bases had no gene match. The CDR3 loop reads CASSPPGGETQYF. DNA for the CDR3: TGTGCCAGCAGTCCCCCAGGGGGAGAGACCCAGTACTTC.

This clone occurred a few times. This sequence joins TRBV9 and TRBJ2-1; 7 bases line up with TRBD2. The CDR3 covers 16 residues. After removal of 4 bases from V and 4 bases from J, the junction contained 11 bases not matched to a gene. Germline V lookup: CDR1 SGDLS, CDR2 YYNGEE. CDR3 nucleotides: TGTGCCAGCAGCCTAATGCGGGAGTCACCTTACAATGAGCAGTTCTTC. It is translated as CASSLMRESPYNEQFF.

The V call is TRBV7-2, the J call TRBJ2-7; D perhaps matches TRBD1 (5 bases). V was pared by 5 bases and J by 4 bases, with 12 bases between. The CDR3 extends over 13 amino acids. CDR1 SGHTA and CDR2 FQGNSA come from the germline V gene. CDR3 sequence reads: CASSPVQVYEQYF. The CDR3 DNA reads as TGTGCCAGCAGCCCTGTACAGGTGTACGAGCAGTACTTC.

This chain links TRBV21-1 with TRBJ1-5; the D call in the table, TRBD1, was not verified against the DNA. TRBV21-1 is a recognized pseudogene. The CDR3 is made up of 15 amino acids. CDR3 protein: CASSSDRGAHPCQHF. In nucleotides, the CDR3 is TGTGCCAGCAGCAGCGACAGGGGCGCCCACCCCTGTCAGCATTTT.

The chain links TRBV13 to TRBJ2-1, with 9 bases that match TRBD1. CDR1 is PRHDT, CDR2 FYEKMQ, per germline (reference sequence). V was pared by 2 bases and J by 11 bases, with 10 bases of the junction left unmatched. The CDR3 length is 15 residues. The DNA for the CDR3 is TGTGCCAGCAGCTTAAGAGACAGGGGGGCAATGAAGCAGTTCTTC. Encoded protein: CASSLRDRGAMKQFF.

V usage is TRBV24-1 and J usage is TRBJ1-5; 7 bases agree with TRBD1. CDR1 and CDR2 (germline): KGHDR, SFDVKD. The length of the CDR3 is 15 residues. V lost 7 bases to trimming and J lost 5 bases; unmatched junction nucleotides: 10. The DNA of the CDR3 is TGTGCCACCAGCGGTTCCGACAGGGACCATCAGCCCCAGCATTTT. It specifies CATSGSDRDHQPQHF.

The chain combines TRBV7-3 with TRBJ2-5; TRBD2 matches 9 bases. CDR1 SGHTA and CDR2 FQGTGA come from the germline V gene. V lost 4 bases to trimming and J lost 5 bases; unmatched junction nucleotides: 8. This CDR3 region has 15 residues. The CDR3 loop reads CASSYEGREGETQYF. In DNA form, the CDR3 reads TGTGCCAGCAGCTACGAGGGGCGGGAGGGCGAGACCCAGTACTTC.